This TCR beta chain was obtained from a study of blood T cells in healthy people across ages. Study results and limitations: The authors considered diversity estimates from one million T cells to be underestimates.

CDR1 is SQVTM, CDR2 ANQGSEA, per germline. CDR3 length: 12 residues. V lost 4 bases to trimming and J lost 4 bases, with 10 bases between them. There are a few counts of this clonotype. Antigen specificity is unknown. A second PCR, run for roughly 7 to 12 cycles, used a sample-barcoded 5' primer plus a J-beta primer mix. Every cDNA was tagged by a template-switch adaptor with 12 random nucleotides. TCRdb called the 5' RACE reads again in MiXCR, with one record for every CDR3 protein. In the table there are roughly 1,300,000 distinct CDR3 sequences, approximately 59% of which are singletons. This chain joins TRBV29-1 and TRBJ1-1; D is unclear. This TCR came from a man between 18 and 35 years old in good health. Sequences were obtained from blood. This CDR3 reads CSVVLWSTEAFF. CDR3 coding DNA: TGCAGCGTTGTTCTCTGGTCCACTGAAGCTTTCTTT.